This passage covers 5 T cell receptor beta chains from one sample sequenced in a study of cytomegalovirus exposure and HLA in healthy donors. Measured with immunoSEQ multiplex PCR; TCRdb has only the in-frame clones, and not every one. The sample includes 120,000 to 150,000 clones, 70% to 90% of them seen just once. The material sequenced was PBMCs. These receptors were obtained from a young woman in good health and CMV-seropositive.

This chain connects TRBV9 to TRBJ2-2, with a possible D match to TRBD1 (6 bases). The CDR3 extends over 14 amino acids. Germline V gives CDR1 SGDLS, CDR2 YYNGEE. Trimming cost V 0 bases and J 8 bases, with 11 bases left between them. The CDR3 sequence is CASSVAQGRGELFF. CDR3 nucleotide sequence: TGTGCCAGCAGCGTAGCGCAGGGGCGAGGGGAGCTGTTTTTT. Together with reference TRBV9 and TRBJ2-2, the CDR3 gives the full variable domain: DSGVTQTPKHLITATGQRVTLRCSPRSGDLSVYWYQQSLDQGLQFLIQYYNGEERAKGNILERFSAQQFPDLHSELNLSSLELGDSALYFCASSVAQGRGELFFGEGSRLTVL.

This clone was found once. This rearrangement joins TRBV28 to TRBJ1-6; 9 nucleotides line up with TRBD1. The length of the CDR3 is 15 residues. The V gene's germline CDR1 is MDHEN and CDR2 SYDVKM. J gave up 7 bases and V 3 bases, and 4 bases lay outside the gene matches. CDR3 in amino acids: CASSFRDRANSPLHF. CDR3 DNA sequence: TGTGCCAGCAGTTTTCGGGACAGGGCCAATTCACCCCTCCACTTT.

The chain employs TRBV7-8 and TRBJ2-1, with 8 bases identical to TRBD2. The trim removed 2 bases at V and 3 bases at J, leaving 3 bases unmatched. Per germline, CDR1 SGHVS and CDR2 FQNEAQ. This CDR3 spans 15 amino acids. The CDR3 here is CASSLLRGGYNEQFF. The CDR3 nucleotides read TGTGCCAGCAGCTTATTACGGGGGGGCTACAATGAGCAGTTCTTC.

The V call is TRBV9, the J call TRBJ2-5; TRBD2 matches 9 bases. Germline trimming cut 3 bases from V and 1 base from J; bases unmatched to any gene: 4. This CDR3 is 15 amino acids long. The germline V gene encodes CDR1 SGDLS and CDR2 YYNGEE. CDR3 sequence reads: CASSGLAGAQETQYF. CDR3 DNA sequence: TGTGCCAGCAGCGGCTTAGCGGGAGCCCAAGAGACCCAGTACTTC.

The CDR3 DNA sequence: TGTGCCAGCTGCCGGGACAGCTCTGGAAACACCATATATTTT. Encoded protein: CASCRDSSGNTIYF. The chain uses TRBV18 and TRBJ1-3; TRBD1 agrees at 7 bases. The junction had 3 bases not matched to a gene; V was cut back by 7 bases and J by 0 bases. The CDR3 is 14 residues long. Germline V lookup: CDR1 KGHSH, CDR2 LQKENI.